The present TCR beta chain was sequenced within a study of glioma-infiltrating T cells. Study background: Presurgical dexamethasone in glioma patients lasted six or fewer days.

This clonotype has just a few counts. Antigen specificity is unknown. Germline lookup yields CDR1 MRHNA and CDR2 SNTAGT. The CDR3 has 13 residues. Trimming stripped 2 bases from V and 5 bases from J, with 10 bases between. Study-wide points: Patients with low tissue-blood divergence carried a signature set of shared blood CDR3 motifs.

Amplification of TCR alpha and beta CDR3 regions from RNA used iRepertoire nested multiplex PCR. In TCRdb, the multiplex PCR reads were re-called with MiXCR into one record per CDR3 protein. Of 400,000 or so distinct CDR3 sequences listed, roughly 41% are singletons. The sequence was collected from a human donor with low-grade glioma or glioblastoma, undergoing nonglioma brain surgery, or in good health (not recorded which). Sequenced sample: glioma tissue, nonneoplastic brain tissue, or PBMCs (not recorded which). The chain combines TRBV6-4 with TRBJ2-7; D possibly corresponds to TRBD1 (5 bases). CDR3 in DNA: TGTGCCAGCAGTGACGTAGGGGCCAACGAGCAGTACTTC. Protein sequence: CASSDVGANEQYF.